Detailed here is one T cell receptor beta chain. Libraries were prepared by immunoSEQ multiplex PCR; TCRdb keeps only in-frame clonotypes and omits some of them. Here the sample spans about 94,000 clones, around 93% being singletons. CDR3 length: 13 residues. With 6 bases removed from V and 12 bases from J, the gap between germline ends came to 19 bases. The germline V gene has CDR1 SGHNT and CDR2 YYREEE (reference sequence). This record comes from a study of T cell changes during pregnancy in multiple sclerosis. The TCR sequence derives from a female donor with multiple sclerosis, enrolled in a pregnancy study. J is TRBJ2-1 and V is TRBV5-4; TRBD2 might be the D (6 bases). The sequencing used peripheral blood, collected after pregnancy. Here the CDR3 reads CASNSPPGEGQFF. CDR3 DNA sequence: TGTGCCAGCAACTCCCCTCCGGGGGAAGGGCAGTTCTTC. The full variable domain, rest sourced from reference TRBV5-4 and TRBJ2-1, is ETGVTQSPTHLIKTRGQQVTLRCSSQSGHNTVSWYQQALGQGPQFIFQYYREEENGRGNFPPRFSGLQFPNYSSELNVNALELDDSALYLCASNSPPGEGQFFGPGTRLTVL.